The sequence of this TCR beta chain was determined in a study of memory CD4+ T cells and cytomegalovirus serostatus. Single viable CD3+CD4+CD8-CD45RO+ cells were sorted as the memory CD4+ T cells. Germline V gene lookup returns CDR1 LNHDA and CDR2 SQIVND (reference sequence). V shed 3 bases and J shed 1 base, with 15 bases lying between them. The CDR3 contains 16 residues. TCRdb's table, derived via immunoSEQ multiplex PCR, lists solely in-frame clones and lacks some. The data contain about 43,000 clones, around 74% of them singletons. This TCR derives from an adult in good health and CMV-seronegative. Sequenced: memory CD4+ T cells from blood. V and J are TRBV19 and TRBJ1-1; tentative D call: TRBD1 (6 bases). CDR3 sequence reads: CASSILQGLRNTEAFF. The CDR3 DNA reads TGTGCCAGTAGTATTCTTCAGGGGTTGAGGAACACTGAAGCTTTCTTT.